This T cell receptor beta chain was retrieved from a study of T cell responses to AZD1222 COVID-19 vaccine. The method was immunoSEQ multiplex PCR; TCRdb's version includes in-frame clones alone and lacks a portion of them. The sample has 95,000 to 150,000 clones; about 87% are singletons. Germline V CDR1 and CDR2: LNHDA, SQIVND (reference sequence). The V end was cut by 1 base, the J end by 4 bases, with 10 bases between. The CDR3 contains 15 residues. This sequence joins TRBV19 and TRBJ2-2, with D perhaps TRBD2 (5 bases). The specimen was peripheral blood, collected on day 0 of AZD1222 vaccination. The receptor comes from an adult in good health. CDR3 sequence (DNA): TGTGCCAGTAGTATAGGAGGAGGAATCACCGGGGAGCTGTTTTTT. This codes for CASSIGGGITGELFF.